The clone carrying this T cell receptor beta chain was detected many times. Its matching antigen is unknown. cDNA libraries of TCR beta carried unique molecular identifiers. About 500,000 cDNA molecules came from about 1 to 10 million T cells. TCRdb re-analysed the PCR reads in MiXCR, keeping a single row per CDR3 protein. Of about 260,000 distinct CDR3 sequences in the sample, around 34% were seen once. These data come from a study of post-analysis software for immune sequencing data. General study results and limits: Clustering by F measure revealed strong co-clustering among samples prepared together in one batch. Patients used about 5 TRBV segments, including TRBV5-6, TRBV5-1 and TRBV20-1, more often than controls. Controls showed significantly higher normalized Chao1 diversity than did multiple sclerosis patients.

The CDR3 spans 16 residues. V lost 0 bases and J lost 6; bases outside the gene matches: 7. CDR1 is MGHDK, CDR2 SYGVNS, per germline. This receptor was taken from a girl under 18 with multiple sclerosis. The V call is TRBV25-1, the J call TRBJ2-3; TRBD2 matches 9 bases. The sample comprised blood. The CDR3 sequence is CASSEYGGGARDTQYF. CDR3 DNA sequence: TGTGCCAGCAGTGAATATGGCGGGGGGGCGAGGGATACGCAGTATTTT. Full variable domain (remainder filled in from reference TRBV25-1 and TRBJ2-3): EADIYQTPRYLVIGTGKKITLECSQTMGHDKMYWYQQDPGMELHLIHYSYGVNSTEKGDLSSESTVSRIRTEHFPLTLESARPSHTSQYLCASSEYGGGARDTQYFGPGTRLTVL.